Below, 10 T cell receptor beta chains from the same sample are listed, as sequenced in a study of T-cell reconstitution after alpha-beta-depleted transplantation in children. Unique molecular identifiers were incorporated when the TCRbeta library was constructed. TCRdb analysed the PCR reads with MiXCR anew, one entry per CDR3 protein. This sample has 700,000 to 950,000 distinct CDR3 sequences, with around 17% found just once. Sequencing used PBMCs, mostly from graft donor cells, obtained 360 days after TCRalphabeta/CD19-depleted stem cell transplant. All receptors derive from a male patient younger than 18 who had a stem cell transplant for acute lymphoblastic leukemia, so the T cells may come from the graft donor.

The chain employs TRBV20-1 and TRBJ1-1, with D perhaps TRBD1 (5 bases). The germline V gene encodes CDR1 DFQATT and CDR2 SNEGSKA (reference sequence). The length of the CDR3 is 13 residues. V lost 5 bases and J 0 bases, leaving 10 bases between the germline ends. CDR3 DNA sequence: TGCAGTGCTGTCAGGGATATGAACACTGAAGCTTTCTTT. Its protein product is CSAVRDMNTEAFF.

CDR3 DNA: TGCAGTGCCCCACTCCCGGGACAGGGTACGGAGCAGTTCTTC. Its protein is CSAPLPGQGTEQFF. The rearrangement links TRBV20-1 to TRBJ2-1; 9 bases match TRBD1. This CDR3 has 14 residues. V lost 6 bases and J lost 10; bases outside the gene matches: 13. Germline V gene sequence: CDR1 DFQATT, CDR2 SNEGSKA (reference sequence).

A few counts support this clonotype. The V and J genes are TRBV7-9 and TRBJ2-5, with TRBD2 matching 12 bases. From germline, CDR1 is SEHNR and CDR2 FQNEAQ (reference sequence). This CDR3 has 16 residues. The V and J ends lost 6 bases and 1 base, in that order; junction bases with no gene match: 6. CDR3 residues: CASRVLAGGVQETQYF. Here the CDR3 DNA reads TGTGCCAGCAGGGTTCTAGCGGGAGGGGTCCAAGAGACCCAGTACTTC.

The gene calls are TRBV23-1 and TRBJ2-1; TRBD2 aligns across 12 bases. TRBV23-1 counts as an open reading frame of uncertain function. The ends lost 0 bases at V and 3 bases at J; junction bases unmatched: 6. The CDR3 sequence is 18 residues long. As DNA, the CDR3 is TGCGCCAGCAGTCAATCAGGTCCTAGCGGGAGGGGCTACAATGAGCAGTTCTTC. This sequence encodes CASSQSGPSGRGYNEQFF.

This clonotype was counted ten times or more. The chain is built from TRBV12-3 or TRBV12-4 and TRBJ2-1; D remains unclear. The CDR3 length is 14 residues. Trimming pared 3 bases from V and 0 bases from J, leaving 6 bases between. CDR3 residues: CASSFYNSYNEQFF. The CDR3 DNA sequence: TGTGCCAGCAGTTTTTATAACTCCTACAATGAGCAGTTCTTC.

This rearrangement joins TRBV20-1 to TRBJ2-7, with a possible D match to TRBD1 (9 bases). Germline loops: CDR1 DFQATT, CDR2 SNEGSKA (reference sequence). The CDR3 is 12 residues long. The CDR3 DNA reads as TGCAGCGGGGGGGACAGGGTATCCGAGCAGTACTTC. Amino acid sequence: CSGGDRVSEQYF.

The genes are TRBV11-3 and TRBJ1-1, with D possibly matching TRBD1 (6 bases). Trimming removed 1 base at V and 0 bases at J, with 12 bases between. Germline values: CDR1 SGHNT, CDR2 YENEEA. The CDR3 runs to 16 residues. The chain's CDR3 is CASSLGPGELNTEAFF. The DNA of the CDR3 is TGTGCCAGCAGCTTAGGCCCAGGGGAGTTGAACACTGAAGCTTTCTTT.

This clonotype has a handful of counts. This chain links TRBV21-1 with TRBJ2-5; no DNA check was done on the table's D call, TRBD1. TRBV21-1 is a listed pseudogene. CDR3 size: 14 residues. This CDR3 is CASLSGKLRETQYF. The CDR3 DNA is TGTGCCAGCCTTTCAGGGAAACTTCGTGAGACCCAGTACTTC.

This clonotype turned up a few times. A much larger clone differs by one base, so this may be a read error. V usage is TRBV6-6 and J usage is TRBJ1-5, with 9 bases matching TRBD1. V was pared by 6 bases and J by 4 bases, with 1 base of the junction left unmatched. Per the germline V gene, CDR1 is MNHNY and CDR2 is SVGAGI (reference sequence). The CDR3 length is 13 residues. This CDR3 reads CASRGTGNQPQHF. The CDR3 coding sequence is TGTGCCAGCAGGGGGACAGGGAATCAGCCCCAGCATTTT.

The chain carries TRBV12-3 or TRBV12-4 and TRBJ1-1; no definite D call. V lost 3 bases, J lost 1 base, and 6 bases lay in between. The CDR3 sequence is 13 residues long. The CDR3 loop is CASSFLQNTEAFF. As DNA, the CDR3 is TGTGCCAGCAGTTTCTTACAGAACACTGAAGCTTTCTTT.